This entry lists 26 T cell receptor beta chains sequenced from one sample in a study of T cell clonality in common variable immunodeficiency. Repertoires were generated with immunoSEQ multiplex PCR, while TCRdb's copy carries only in-frame clones and drops some. This table holds approximately 75,000 clones with no singletons; the top ten claim approximately 0.84%. Sequencing was performed on peripheral blood mononuclear cells. The receptors originated from a person aged 18-69 years in good health.

There are many counts of this clone. The read ends 3 residues early relative to the CDR3; the germline J gene fills the gap. V and J are TRBV7-2 and TRBJ2-7; TRBD2 is a possible D gene (6 bases). V lost 3 bases to trimming and J lost 4 bases, with 13 bases between them. Per the germline V gene, CDR1 is SGHTA and CDR2 is FQGNSA. The CDR3 contains 14 residues. The CDR3 protein is CASSLPGLQYEQYF. Partial CDR3 DNA: TGTGCCAGCAGCTTGCCGGGACTCCAGTACGAG.

This clone was seen ten or more times. At one end the junction does not follow the germline gene, possibly because of a read error. The read comes to an end 3 residues before the CDR3 does, leaving the germline J gene to fill in the end. The chain is built from TRBV4-2 and TRBJ2-3, with TRBD2 matching over 7 bases. The CDR3 length is 17 residues. Germline CDR1 LGHNA, CDR2 YNFKEQ. CDR3 bases read: TGCGCCAGCAGCCAAAGCCCCTCCGGGGGGAGGTCAGATACG. This translates into CASSQSPSGGRSDT. The whole CDR3 region reads CASSQSPSGGRSDTQYF.

This clone was counted ten times or more. Read sequence stops 3 residues before the CDR3 end, and the germline J gene provides the missing end. The chain carries TRBV10-2 and TRBJ2-5, with 15 bases lining up with TRBD2. Germline V gene data show CDR1 as WSHSY and CDR2 as SAAADI. V shed 2 bases and J 0 bases; nucleotides not matched to a gene: 7. The length of the CDR3 is 19 residues. CDR3 in amino acids: CASSEGLAGGRGYQETQYF. The CDR3 bases that were read are TGCGCCAGCAGTGAGGGACTAGCGGGAGGGCGGGGGTACCAAGAGACC.

This clone was detected ten times or more. The CDR3 extends 3 residues past the end of the read, so its final part is completed from the germline J gene. The chain recombines TRBV5-1 with TRBJ2-7, with TRBD1 matching over 7 bases. This CDR3 has 15 residues. The J segment lost 3 bases and the V segment lost 4 bases, leaving 10 bases of the junction unmatched. Per germline, CDR1 SGHRS and CDR2 YFSETQ. The CDR3 spells CASSASRGQGYEQYF. The sequenced CDR3 bases are TGCGCCAGCAGCGCCAGTAGGGGGCAGGGCTACGAG. Full variable domain (remainder filled in from reference TRBV5-1 and TRBJ2-7): KAGVTQTPRYLIKTRGQQVTLSCSPISGHRSVSWYQQTPGQGLQFLFEYFSETQRNKGNFPGRFSGRQFSNSRSEMNVSTLELGDSALYLCASSASRGQGYEQYFGPGTRLTVT.

This clone was counted at least ten times. The read ends 3 residues before the CDR3 terminus; that terminus is restored from the germline J gene. The rearrangement links TRBV20-1 to TRBJ2-5, with D perhaps TRBD1 (6 bases). Trimming removed 2 bases at V and 0 bases at J, with 16 bases between. This CDR3 has 16 amino acids. Germline V gives CDR1 DFQATT, CDR2 SNEGSKA (reference sequence). CDR3 DNA, as far as it was read: TGCAGTGCTAGAAGGTCGGGCAGGGGAGACCAAGAGACC. It translates to CSARRSGRGDQET. The CDR3 in full is CSARRSGRGDQETQYF.

This clone was detected ten times or more. The CDR3 region is CASSQQGRRYEQYF. The sequenced part of the CDR3 DNA is TGTGCCAGTAGTCAACAGGGTAGGAGATACGAG. The V and J genes are TRBV19 and TRBJ2-7, with a possible D match to TRBD1 (6 bases). The CDR3 end falls 3 residues outside the read, so it is completed with the germline J gene. The V and J ends lost 5 bases and 4 bases respectively, with 15 bases between them. Germline lookup yields CDR1 LNHDA and CDR2 SQIVND (reference sequence). This CDR3 has 14 residues.

This clone appeared many times. Read sequence stops 3 residues before the CDR3 end, and the germline J gene provides the missing end. The chain combines TRBV23-1 with TRBJ1-4; D gene uncertain. Being an ORF, TRBV23-1 has a function that is uncertain. Between the trimmed V and J ends, which lost 1 base and 0 bases, there was a span of 12 bases. CDR3 length: 17 amino acids. Incomplete CDR3 DNA: TGCGCCAGCAGTCAATGGTCGCTACCGACAACTAATGAAAAA. Amino acids: CASSQWSLPTTNEK. The entire CDR3 sequence reads CASSQWSLPTTNEKLFF.

This clone has at least ten counts. The read stops 3 residues short of the end of the CDR3; the missing end is completed from the germline J gene. The chain has TRBV5-6 and TRBJ2-5, with 8 bases lining up with TRBD1. V lost 0 bases to trimming and J lost 5 bases; unmatched junction nucleotides: 6. The CDR3 covers 15 residues. CDR1 and CDR2 (germline): SGHDT, YYEEEE. The sequenced part of the CDR3 DNA is TGTGCCAGCAGCTTGGCCGCAGGGGGCCTGGAGACC. Its protein is CASSLAAGGLET. The CDR3 in full is CASSLAAGGLETQYF.

This clone was seen repeatedly, ten times or more. The observed sequence ends 3 residues before the CDR3 terminus, with the missing tail filled in from the germline J gene. This chain uses TRBV5-5 with TRBJ1-4; a weak D match, TRBD1 (6 bases). The CDR3 is 13 residues long. The germline CDR1 and CDR2 sequences are SGHKS and YYEKEE (reference sequence). V gave up 2 bases and J gave up 8 bases, with 10 bases separating them. The covered CDR3 bases are TGTGCCAGCAGCTTTCAGGGGAGGGAAAAA. Its protein is CASSFQGREK. The full CDR3 sequence reads CASSFQGREKLFF.

This clone was detected many times. The CDR3 extends 3 residues past the end of the read, so its final part is completed from the germline J gene. V gene TRBV2 combines with J gene TRBJ2-6; D uncertain. The CDR3 is 15 amino acids. V lost 6 bases to trimming and J lost 0 bases, with 9 bases between them. Germline V gene sequence: CDR1 SNHLY, CDR2 FYNNEI. CDR3 loop: CASRALDSGANVLTF. The part of the CDR3 DNA that was read is TGTGCCAGCAGGGCCCTAGACTCTGGGGCCAACGTC.

This clone was seen more than once but under ten times. The junction does not match germline at one end; this may be a read error. The CDR3 end lies 3 residues beyond the end of the read and is filled in from the germline J gene. The chain links TRBV7-7 to TRBJ2-6; 12 nucleotides align to TRBD2. The CDR3 is 18 amino acids. Germline V gene lookup returns CDR1 SSHAT and CDR2 FNYEAQ (reference sequence). The CDR3 region is CASSPTLAGGSGANVLTF. The DNA read from the CDR3 is TGTGCTAGCAGCCCCACACTAGCGGGAGGATCGGGGGCCAACGTC.

This clone was recorded many times. Read sequence stops 3 residues before the CDR3 end, and the germline J gene provides the missing end. The chain couples TRBV6-2 or TRBV6-3 to TRBJ2-3; TRBD1 or TRBD2 may be the D gene (7 bases each). Between the trimmed V and J ends, which lost 5 bases and 6 bases, there was a span of 18 bases. Germline CDR1 reads MNHEY; CDR2 reads SVGEGT. The CDR3 totals 15 residues. The CDR3 region is CASSRRQGGADTQYF. CDR3 bases read: TGTGCCAGCAGTCGGAGACAGGGAGGGGCGGATACG.

This clone was picked up many times. The CDR3 is cut off 3 residues early in the read; its end comes from the germline J gene. The rearrangement uses TRBV20-1 and TRBJ1-2; TRBD1 aligns across 8 bases. The germline V gene has CDR1 DFQATT and CDR2 SNEGSKA (reference sequence). This CDR3 spans 14 amino acids. The junction had 6 bases not matched to a gene; V was cut back by 6 bases and J by 0 bases. The sequenced part of the CDR3 DNA is TGCAGTGCCGAAGACAGGGGCTCTAACTATGGC. This translates into CSAEDRGSNYG. The whole CDR3 sequence is CSAEDRGSNYGYTF.

There are a few counts of this clone. The CDR3 end is not reached by the read, which stops 3 residues before it; the germline J gene fills it in. The chain has TRBV20-1 and TRBJ2-1; 7 bases are shared with TRBD2. Germline CDR1 reads DFQATT; CDR2 reads SNEGSKA (reference sequence). Trimming at V came to 6 bases and at J to 8 bases, leaving 10 bases not matched to a gene. This CDR3 is 13 amino acids long. The part of the CDR3 DNA that was read is TGCAGTGCCCCACGTACTCGGGGGGATGAG. Its protein product is CSAPRTRGDE. The full CDR3 protein reads CSAPRTRGDEQFF.

This clone was counted at least ten times. The CDR3 end is not reached by the read, which stops 3 residues before it; the germline J gene fills it in. The chain links TRBV19 to TRBJ2-1; no definite D call. V lost 6 bases, J lost 4 bases, and 16 bases lay in between. Per germline, CDR1 LNHDA and CDR2 SQIVND (reference sequence). The CDR3 length is 15 residues. The sequenced part of the CDR3 DNA is TGTGCCAGTAGCACTAATCCCCGTACTTACAATGAG. Its protein is CASSTNPRTYNE. In full, the CDR3 is CASSTNPRTYNEQFF.

This clone was seen many times. Sequence at one end of the junction differs from germline and may be a read error. The CDR3 extends 3 residues past the end of the read, so its final part is completed from the germline J gene. The chain employs TRBV29-1 and TRBJ2-7; unclear D gene. The germline CDR1 and CDR2 sequences are SQVTM and ANQGSEA. The CDR3 loop spans 11 amino acids. Partial CDR3 DNA: TGCAGCGTCGAAGCCACCTACGAG. Protein product: CSVEATYE. The CDR3 in its entirety is CSVEATYEQYF.

This clone was observed at least ten times. The part of the CDR3 DNA that was read is TGCAGTTCAAGCCGGGGGGGCACTGAA. Translation gives CSSSRGGTE. In full, the CDR3 reads CSSSRGGTEAFF. The chain uses TRBV20-1 and TRBJ1-1; TRBD1 is a possible D gene (5 bases). The DNA ends 3 residues before the CDR3 does, and the rest of the CDR3 is filled in from the germline J gene. CDR1 is DFQATT, CDR2 SNEGSKA, per germline (reference sequence). Between the trimmed V and J ends, which lost 8 bases and 4 bases, there was a span of 14 bases. The CDR3 totals 12 residues.

This clone was seen at least ten times. From the germline J gene comes the end of the CDR3, since the read stops 3 residues before it. This sequence joins TRBV12-3 or TRBV12-4 and TRBJ2-1; 11 bases are shared with TRBD2. The CDR3 has 15 residues. V was clipped by 5 bases and J by 8 bases; unmatched bases: 8. CDR3 DNA (partial): TGTGCCAGCAGTCCGCTAGCGGGAGGTAGATATGAG. It is translated as CASSPLAGGRYE. The whole CDR3 reads CASSPLAGGRYEQFF.

This clone was seen repeatedly, ten times or more. Read data end 3 residues before the CDR3 end; the end is taken from the germline J gene. The chain uses TRBV7-3 and TRBJ2-3, with TRBD1 as a possible D gene (5 bases). Germline CDR1 is SGHTA and CDR2 is FQGTGA. The V end lost 4 bases, the J end lost 1 base, and 9 bases lay between the germline ends. The CDR3 runs to 14 residues. The CDR3 is CASSSQTGTDTQYF. The part of the CDR3 DNA that was read is TGTGCCAGCAGCTCGCAGACAGGCACAGATACG. The whole variable domain, remainder taken from reference TRBV7-3 and TRBJ2-3, is GAGVSQTPSNKVTEKGKYVELRCDPISGHTALYWYRQSLGQGPEFLIYFQGTGAADDSGLPNDRFFAVRPEGSVSTLKIQRTERGDSAVYLCASSSQTGTDTQYFGPGTRLTVL.

This clone was picked up many times. The CDR3 end is not reached by the read, which stops 3 residues before it; the germline J gene fills it in. The V call is TRBV6-1, the J call TRBJ1-2, with D hard to call. The germline V gene has CDR1 MNHNS and CDR2 SASEGT. This CDR3 spans 12 amino acids. The sequenced part of the CDR3 DNA is TGTGCCAGCAGTGATAGGTTGGGCGGC. This codes for CASSDRLGG. In full, the CDR3 reads CASSDRLGGYTF.

This clone occurred many times. The missing CDR3 end, 3 residues past where the read stops, is filled in from the germline J gene. V gene TRBV29-1 combines with J gene TRBJ1-4; D possibly corresponds to TRBD1 (5 bases). V lost 5 bases to trimming and J lost 8 bases, with 12 bases between them. The germline gives CDR1 SQVTM, CDR2 ANQGSEA. This CDR3 is 12 amino acids long. CDR3 region: CSVSTENEKLFF. Incomplete CDR3 DNA: TGCAGCGTTTCGACAGAAAACGAAAAA.

This clone was seen at least ten times. The sequenced fragment ends 3 residues before the CDR3 boundary, so the rest is inferred from the germline J gene. The chain employs TRBV4-2 and TRBJ2-1; 11 bases map to TRBD2. Germline trimming cut 3 bases from V and 4 bases from J; bases unmatched to any gene: 8. This CDR3 comprises 17 residues. The germline CDR1 and CDR2 sequences are LGHNA and YNFKEQ. This CDR3 is CASSQTLLAGVYNEQFF. The sequenced part of the CDR3 DNA is TGTGCCAGCAGCCAGACCTTACTAGCGGGAGTGTACAATGAG.

This clone was observed many times. Read data end 3 residues before the CDR3 end; the end is taken from the germline J gene. This rearrangement joins TRBV12-3 or TRBV12-4 to TRBJ2-1, with 7 bases identical to TRBD2. The CDR3 is made up of 15 amino acids. V shed 5 bases, J shed 0 bases, and the junction held 4 bases outside the gene matches. This CDR3 is CASSPSGNSYNEQFF. CDR3 bases read: TGTGCCAGCAGTCCAAGCGGGAACTCCTACAATGAG.

The sample holds many counts of this clone. The CDR3 end falls 3 residues outside the read, so it is completed with the germline J gene. The chain is built from TRBV19 and TRBJ1-1, with TRBD1 as a possible D gene (6 bases). The CDR3 totals 12 residues. V lost 6 bases, J lost 4 bases, and 9 bases lay in between. Germline V gene sequence: CDR1 LNHDA, CDR2 SQIVND (reference sequence). This chain's CDR3 is CASRQGSTEAFF. Incomplete CDR3 DNA: TGTGCCAGTAGGCAGGGGTCCACTGAA.

This clone has ten or more counts. The read terminates 3 residues before the CDR3 end, so the remaining end is supplied by the germline J gene. V is TRBV20-1 and J is TRBJ2-7; TRBD1 aligns across 7 bases. Germline values: CDR1 DFQATT, CDR2 SNEGSKA (reference sequence). This CDR3 region has 15 residues. Losses at the gene ends were 5 bases for V and 2 bases for J; bases not matched to a gene: 12. Incomplete CDR3 DNA: TGCAGTGCTGGGGAGACCGGGACAGCGACCTACGAG. It yields the protein CSAGETGTATYE. The full CDR3 is CSAGETGTATYEQYF.

This clone was observed at least ten times. The read finishes 3 residues shy of the CDR3 end, and the germline J gene is used to complete it. The chain couples TRBV10-1 to TRBJ2-1; TRBD1 matches at 10 bases. This CDR3 contains 16 residues. The V gene's germline CDR1 is WNHNN and CDR2 SYGVQD (reference sequence). Losses at the gene ends were 0 bases for V and 6 bases for J; bases not matched to a gene: 5. The CDR3 sequence: CASSESLRTGGNEQFF. The CDR3 bases that were read are TGCGCCAGCAGTGAGTCTTTACGGACAGGGGGCAATGAG.